The rows below give T cell receptor beta chains drawn from one sample of a study of cytomegalovirus exposure and HLA in healthy donors. Produced via immunoSEQ multiplex PCR; TCRdb's table is partial and in-frame only. The sample yields over 150,000 clones, roughly 80% seen once. The sample consisted of PBMCs. Source of these receptors: a woman aged 25 to 39 in good health and CMV-seropositive. Each CDR3 is given with its conserved first and last residue.

v_gene | CDR3aa
TRBV9 | CASSVARTGKTEAFF
TRBV25-1 | CASSAGFYSYEQYF
TRBV5-1 | CASSLGQTTYGYTF
TRBV9 | CASSATGGVGYTF
TRBV9 | CASSGSGGETQYF
TRBV6-5 | CASSSFEGDGYEQYF
TRBV9 | CASSVVTGGSNEKLFF
TRBV28 | CASHTRQGADTQYF
TRBV15 | CATSIWRGGNNQPQHF
TRBV23-1 | CASSQTGQGEETQYF
TRBV11-2 | CASSLDTGAWTEAFF
TRBV16 | CASSPNSGQPQHF
TRBV28 | CASSPGTGHTGELFF
TRBV19 | CASTKRQGAEGYTF
TRBV4-3 | CASSQDISGAYEQYF
TRBV6-5 | CASSYNGPHGYTF
TRBV7-8 | CASSAPEGAEAFF
TRBV4-1 | CASSQDYSNQPQHF
TRBV7-2 | CASSPDRSNEKLFF
TRBV25-1 | CASSGTQGAYEQYF
TRBV19 | CASTRSGTEFPNYGYTF
TRBV2 | CANRRQATSGNTIYF
TRBV7-6 | CASSRQGARQYF
TRBV9 | CASSVTGMDTEAFF
TRBV6-4 | CASSASLGGGGDTQYF
TRBV9 | CASSAGGNEQFF
TRBV6-6 | CASSLTDWGYTF
TRBV30 | CAWGGWVLTF
TRBV11-2 | CASSLRGRAPVTQYF
TRBV15 | CATSRMGVAGGSTDTQYF
TRBV25-1 | CASSDPRTGAAQPQHF
TRBV12-5 | CASGFSLDRAHDAPQHF
TRBV28 | CASSSRQAMGKLFF
TRBV25-1 | CASSGTSGPDTQYF
TRBV5-1 | CASSFTGHGEQFF
TRBV9 | CASSVADRAGNTIYF
TRBV28 | CASSLQGQPQHF
TRBV5-6 | CASSPLAGGRYTQYF
TRBV6-1 | CATGDRGQNTGELFF
TRBV27 | CASSPTGGYGYTF
TRBV7-9 | CASSLKLAWKETDTQYF
TRBV6-6 | CASSFGGTEVNEQFF
TRBV18 | CASSANAPGLSNTEAFF
TRBV6-4 | CASSADGLAYNEQFF
TRBV5-1 | CASSSPDRAEAFF
TRBV5-5 | CASSPPPDREAFF
TRBV9 | CASSVGAFMNTEAFF
TRBV10-2 | CASSPLAGGHNEQFF
TRBV6-5 | CASSRGPEAFF
TRBV14 | CASSQDSRTPDKAFF
TRBV13 | CASSATSVDTQYF
TRBV13 | CASSPGRRNEQYF
TRBV6-1 | CASSEGASGGFSTDTQYF
TRBV19 | CASSIPRRGWVATNEKLFF
TRBV5-4 | CASSLGSGKETQYF
TRBV5-1 | CASGDSGGEQFF
TRBV27 | CASTQFGVHPGVLDTQYF
TRBV7-9 | CASSFYELGRYTF
TRBV19 | CASSPTWGGQPQHF
TRBV5-8 | CASSLGGQVTDTQYF